The T cell receptor (beta chain) described here comes from a study of blood T cell repertoires in COVID-19. Study in general: PBMCs, B-cell-depleted T cells, or T cells provided the cDNA or gDNA that made up the material.

The CDR3 contains 13 residues. Germline loops: CDR1 SEHNR, CDR2 FQNEAQ (reference sequence). Trimming took off 4 bases at V and 3 bases at J, with 9 bases between the two ends. Clones were sequenced by immunoSEQ multiplex PCR, and TCRdb holds only the in-frame ones, with some missing. Of around 200,000 clones listed, about four fifths are singletons. Sample: peripheral blood. The chain couples TRBV7-9 to TRBJ1-2; no reliable D call. This sequence originates from a woman aged 35 to 49 with acute or convalescent COVID-19. The CDR3 protein is CASSSGVDYGYTF. The DNA of the CDR3 is TGTGCCAGCAGCTCCGGGGTAGACTATGGCTACACCTTC.